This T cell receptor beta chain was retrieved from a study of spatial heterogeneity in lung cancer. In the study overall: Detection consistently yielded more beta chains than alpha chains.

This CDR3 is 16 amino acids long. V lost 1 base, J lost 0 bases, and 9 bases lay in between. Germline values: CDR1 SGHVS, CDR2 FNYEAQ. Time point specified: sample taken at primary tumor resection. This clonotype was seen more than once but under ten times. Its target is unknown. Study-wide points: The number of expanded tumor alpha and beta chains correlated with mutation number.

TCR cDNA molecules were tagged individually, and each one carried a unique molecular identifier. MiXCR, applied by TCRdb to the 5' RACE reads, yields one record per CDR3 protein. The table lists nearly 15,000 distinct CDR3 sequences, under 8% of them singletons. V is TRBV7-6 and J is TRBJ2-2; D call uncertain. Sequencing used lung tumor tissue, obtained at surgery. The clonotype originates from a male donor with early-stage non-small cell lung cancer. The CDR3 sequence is CASSLVGRANTGELFF. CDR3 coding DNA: TGTGCCAGCAGCTTAGTTGGCCGGGCGAACACCGGGGAGCTGTTTTTT. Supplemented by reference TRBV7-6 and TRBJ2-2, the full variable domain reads GAGVSQSPRYKVTKRGQDVALRCDPISGHVSLYWYRQALGQGPEFLTYFNYEAQQDKSGLPNDRFSAERPEGSISTLTIQRTEQRDSAMYRCASSLVGRANTGELFFGEGSRLTVL.